What follows are 27 T cell receptor beta chains derived from one specimen sequenced in a study of vaccination effects on CD4 cells after COVID-19. Only in-frame clones appear in the TCRdb table, and some are missing; sequencing was by immunoSEQ multiplex PCR. The sample has more than 35,000 clones, 68% seen once. Culture lasted about nine days before CD4+ T cell isolation. Their recognized antigens are unknown. Sequencing used CD4+ T cells from PBMCs cultured without peptide, obtained before COVID-19 vaccination. The receptors originated from a human donor who received a COVID-19 vaccine.

This rearrangement joins TRBV4-2 to TRBJ2-5; D may match TRBD1 or TRBD2 (5 bases each). V lost 1 base to trimming and J lost 0 bases, with 21 bases between them. This CDR3 region has 19 residues. Germline lookup yields CDR1 LGHNA and CDR2 YNFKEQ. This CDR3 reads CASSQAAGVAGIYQETQYF. CDR3 bases: TGTGCCAGCAGCCAAGCGGCCGGGGTGGCAGGGATCTACCAAGAGACCCAGTACTTC.

The V call is TRBV5-1, the J call TRBJ1-2; no firm D call. The V end lost 4 bases, the J end lost 6 bases, and 13 bases lay between the germline ends. This CDR3 spans 13 amino acids. Germline V gives CDR1 SGHRS, CDR2 YFSETQ. CDR3 loop: CASSATATHGYTF. The DNA of the CDR3 is TGCGCCAGCAGCGCGACGGCGACTCATGGCTACACCTTC.

The chain recombines TRBV7-9 with TRBJ2-3; maybe TRBD2 (5 bases). CDR1 and CDR2 from the germline V gene are SEHNR and FQNEAQ (reference sequence). Between the trimmed V and J ends, which lost 0 bases and 3 bases, there was a span of 10 bases. The CDR3 runs to 15 residues. The CDR3: CASSLARAETDTQYF. The CDR3 coding sequence is TGTGCCAGCAGCTTAGCGCGGGCCGAAACAGATACGCAGTATTTT.

As DNA, the CDR3 is TGTGCCAGCAGCCCCCTTCCGGGGGGGGGCACAGATACGCAGTATTTT. Translation gives CASSPLPGGGTDTQYF. The chain is built from TRBV3-1 (or the pseudogene TRBV3-2) and TRBJ2-3; TRBD2 agrees at 8 bases. Germline CDR1 is LGHDT and CDR2 is YNNKEL (reference sequence). With V trimmed by 4 bases and J by 1 base, 7 bases remained unmatched. The CDR3 runs 16 residues.

The chain is built from TRBV6-1 and TRBJ1-2; no clear D. The germline V gene has CDR1 MNHNS and CDR2 SASEGT. Trimming pared 3 bases from V and 8 bases from J, leaving 19 bases between. CDR3 length: 15 amino acids. The CDR3 here is CASSETPHSLIGYTF. The CDR3, as DNA: TGTGCCAGCAGTGAGACCCCCCACAGCCTGATAGGCTACACCTTC.

In its sample, this clone was seen once. CDR3 residues: CASSPGQGRSGNTIYF. CDR3 coding DNA: TGTGCCAGCAGTCCCGGACAGGGGAGGTCAGGAAACACCATATATTTT. The chain carries TRBV27 and TRBJ1-3; 9 nucleotides agree with TRBD1. Trimming removed 5 bases from V and 4 bases from J; junction bases left unmatched: 9. Germline CDR1 is MNHEY and CDR2 is SMNVEV (reference sequence). The CDR3 contains 16 residues.

The rearrangement joins TRBV29-1 to TRBJ2-7; D gene unclear. The CDR3 runs 12 residues. The germline V gene has CDR1 SQVTM and CDR2 ANQGSEA. Trimming pared 4 bases from V and 3 bases from J, leaving 10 bases between. The CDR3 DNA reads TGCAGCGTTGCTGTAGATCTCTACGAGCAGTACTTC. Amino acid sequence: CSVAVDLYEQYF.

The chain carries TRBV11-2 and TRBJ1-5; D is undetermined. CDR1 and CDR2 from the germline V gene are SGHAT and FQNNGV. The CDR3 is 13 residues long. Trimming cost V 5 bases and J 5 bases, with 10 bases left between them. The CDR3 DNA sequence: TGTGCCAGCAGCCTGCGTGCCGATCAGCCCCAGCATTTT. As protein: CASSLRADQPQHF.

This clone was detected only once. This chain's CDR3 is CASTSTAGSNQPQHF. In DNA, the CDR3 is TGTGCCAGCACCAGCACGGCGGGGAGCAATCAGCCCCAGCATTTT. V and J are TRBV27 and TRBJ1-5; no definite D call. Trimming removed 7 bases at V and 1 base at J, with 14 bases between. This CDR3 region has 15 residues. CDR1 MNHEY and CDR2 SMNVEV come from the germline V gene (reference sequence).

V and J are TRBV7-2 and TRBJ2-3; 10 bases align to TRBD2. The CDR3 totals 16 residues. Trimming removed 5 bases from V and 6 bases from J; junction bases left unmatched: 11. The germline V gene encodes CDR1 SGHTA and CDR2 FQGNSA. CDR3 in DNA: TGTGCCAGCAGCGGTCTAGCGGGAGATCCACCCGATACGCAGTATTTT. Its translation is CASSGLAGDPPDTQYF.

V gene TRBV5-1 combines with J gene TRBJ2-7; 7 bases are a match to TRBD1. V lost 4 bases to trimming and J lost 1 base; unmatched junction nucleotides: 5. Germline V CDR1 and CDR2: SGHRS, YFSETQ. The CDR3 consists of 14 residues. CDR3 coding DNA: TGCGCCAGCAGCCGACAGGGTGAATCCTACGAGCAGTACTTC. This encodes CASSRQGESYEQYF.

The rearrangement joins TRBV29-1 to TRBJ1-2; D is perhaps TRBD1 (6 bases). Germline V CDR1 and CDR2: SQVTM, ANQGSEA. Deletions cut 4 bases from V and 4 bases from J, with 13 bases between. This CDR3 has 13 amino acids. CDR3 nucleotides: TGCAGCGTTGTTGGGGGCTCCGTCTATGGCTACACCTTC. It is translated as CSVVGGSVYGYTF.

The CDR3 DNA reads TGTGCCAGCAGCTTAGCGCGGGACAGACGGAAGACAGATACGCAGTATTTT. Translating it yields CASSLARDRRKTDTQYF. J is TRBJ2-3 and V is TRBV7-2; possible D gene TRBD1, 7 bases. The V gene lost 0 bases and the J gene lost 3 bases, with 16 bases spanning the gap. Per the germline V gene, CDR1 is SGHTA and CDR2 is FQGNSA. The CDR3 spans 17 residues. Variable domain in full (rest from reference TRBV7-2 and TRBJ2-3): GAGVSQSPSNKVTEKGKDVELRCDPISGHTALYWYRQSLGQGLEFLIYFQGNSAPDKSGLPSDRFSAERTGGSVSTLTIQRTQQEDSAVYLCASSLARDRRKTDTQYFGPGTRLTVL.

V usage is TRBV5-4 and J usage is TRBJ2-7; 9 bases agree with TRBD2. The CDR3 contains 15 residues. Trimming at V came to 3 bases and at J to 2 bases, leaving 6 bases not matched to a gene. Germline V CDR1 and CDR2: SGHNT, YYREEE (reference sequence). For the CDR3, the DNA is TGTGCCAGCAGCTCAGGACTAGCGCCCACCTACGAGCAGTACTTC. Translated: CASSSGLAPTYEQYF.

This clone has more than one count but fewer than ten. The J gene is TRBJ2-2, the V gene TRBV10-3; no definite D call. CDR3 size: 13 residues. Deletions cut 0 bases from V and 9 bases from J, with 8 bases between. Germline values: CDR1 ENHRY, CDR2 SYGVKD. The CDR3 protein is CAISESEPRELFF. CDR3 in DNA: TGTGCCATCAGTGAGTCGGAACCGAGGGAGCTGTTTTTT.

This chain connects TRBV11-2 to TRBJ1-1; no definite D call. Germline CDR1 SGHAT, CDR2 FQNNGV. The CDR3 loop spans 14 amino acids. With 0 bases removed from V and 11 bases from J, the gap between germline ends came to 16 bases. The CDR3 region is CASSLDLSMGSAFF. The CDR3 nucleotides read TGTGCCAGCAGCTTAGATTTAAGTATGGGTTCGGCTTTCTTT.

On this clone itself: The junction shows a germline mismatch at one end, possibly a read error. The chain joins TRBV3-1 (or the pseudogene TRBV3-2) to TRBJ2-5; TRBD2 agrees at 7 bases. The CDR3 consists of 12 residues. CDR1 is LGHDT and CDR2 is YNNKEL in the germline V gene (reference sequence). CDR3 in DNA: TGTGCCAGCAGCCCCGCTAGCGGCCCCCTGCACTTC. Translation: CASSPASGPLHF.

The chain employs TRBV5-5 and TRBJ1-5; D gene ambiguous. Trimming cost V 0 bases and J 3 bases, with 10 bases left between them. The CDR3 is made up of 15 amino acids. In germline, CDR1 is SGHKS, CDR2 YYEKEE (reference sequence). Written as DNA, the CDR3 is TGTGCCAGCAGCTTGGACGAGGGAATCAATCAGCCCCAGCATTTT. Protein product: CASSLDEGINQPQHF.

The chain combines TRBV5-5 with TRBJ1-2; D remains unclear. V gave up 0 bases and J gave up 4 bases, with 7 bases separating them. CDR3 size: 13 residues. Per germline, CDR1 SGHKS and CDR2 YYEKEE (reference sequence). The CDR3, as DNA: TGTGCCAGCAGCTTGGTTGACCTCTATGGCTACACCTTC. This translates into CASSLVDLYGYTF.

This clone was seen only a few times. Other DNA sequences in this specimen translate into the identical CDR3. The genes are TRBV18 and TRBJ2-2; no firm D call. Germline V gives CDR1 KGHSH, CDR2 LQKENI. This CDR3 has 12 amino acids. V dropped 1 base and J dropped 7 bases, with 4 bases sitting between them. The CDR3 DNA follows: TGTGCCAGCTCACCACGTGGCGGGGAGCTGTTTTTT. Its translation: CASSPRGGELFF.

The rearrangement uses TRBV2 and TRBJ2-6, with 7 bases that match TRBD1. From germline, CDR1 is SNHLY and CDR2 FYNNEI. V gave up 11 bases and J gave up 1 base; unmatched junction bases: 5. The CDR3 consists of 14 residues. The chain's CDR3 is CAGKQGSGANVLTF. CDR3 sequence (DNA): TGTGCCGGAAAACAGGGGTCTGGGGCCAACGTCCTGACTTTC.

The rearrangement joins TRBV7-8 to TRBJ2-7; the D gene is possibly TRBD1 (6 bases). From germline, CDR1 is SGHVS and CDR2 FQNEAQ. The CDR3 totals 20 residues. With 3 bases removed from V and 2 bases from J, the gap between germline ends came to 29 bases. The CDR3 nucleotides read TGTGCCAGCAGCTTGGTTACTTGGGGGTTGAACAGGGACCGTCCCTACGAGCAGTACTTC. This codes for CASSLVTWGLNRDRPYEQYF.

V and J are TRBV12-3 or TRBV12-4 and TRBJ2-3, with D uncertain. Trimming removed 5 bases from V and 5 bases from J, with 11 bases in between. The CDR3 extends over 13 amino acids. The CDR3 reads CASSGGVGDTQYF. The CDR3 DNA reads TGTGCCAGCAGTGGTGGGGTCGGAGATACGCAGTATTTT.

The chain recombines TRBV25-1 with TRBJ2-7; 7 bases map to TRBD1. This CDR3 spans 12 amino acids. Looked up from germline, CDR1 is MGHDK and CDR2 is SYGVNS. With V trimmed by 4 bases and J by 3 bases, 0 bases remained unmatched. The CDR3 DNA sequence: TGTGCCAGCAGTGGACAGGGCTACGAGCAGTACTTC. Its translation is CASSGQGYEQYF.

The CDR3 DNA is TGTGCCAGCAGTGAACAGGGGGGGCCTTGGGAGACCCAGTACTTC. It yields the protein CASSEQGGPWETQYF. The genes are TRBV6-1 and TRBJ2-5; D tentatively reads TRBD1 or TRBD2 (7 bases each). CDR3 length: 15 residues. The germline gives CDR1 MNHNS, CDR2 SASEGT. V was cut by 2 bases and J by 5 bases, with 15 bases left in between.

The chain combines TRBV6-1 with TRBJ2-1; D gene unclear. Trimming removed 2 bases at V and 5 bases at J, with 10 bases between. The CDR3 consists of 14 residues. CDR1 is MNHNS and CDR2 is SASEGT in the germline V gene. The CDR3 DNA reads as TGTGCCAGCAGTGAATCGGATGGGGACAATGAGCAGTTCTTC. Its protein is CASSESDGDNEQFF.

The chain uses TRBV7-2 and TRBJ2-2; 10 bases agree with TRBD2. Trimming took 4 bases from V and 8 from J; bases not matched to a gene: 4. Germline CDR1 and CDR2: SGHTA and FQGNSA. The CDR3 contains 14 residues. The CDR3 region has the DNA TGTGCCAGCAGCTCATGGACTAGCGGAGGGGAGCTGTTTTTT. It translates to CASSSWTSGGELFF. Looking up the rest from reference TRBV7-2 and TRBJ2-2 gives the full variable domain: GAGVSQSPSNKVTEKGKDVELRCDPISGHTALYWYRQSLGQGLEFLIYFQGNSAPDKSGLPSDRFSAERTGGSVSTLTIQRTQQEDSAVYLCASSSWTSGGELFFGEGSRLTVL.